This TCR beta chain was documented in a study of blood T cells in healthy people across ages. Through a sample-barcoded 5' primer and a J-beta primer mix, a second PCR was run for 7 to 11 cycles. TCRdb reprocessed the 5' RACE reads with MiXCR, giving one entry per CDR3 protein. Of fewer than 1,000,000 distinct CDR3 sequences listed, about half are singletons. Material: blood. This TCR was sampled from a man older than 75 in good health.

DNA of the CDR3: TGTGCCAGCAGTTCACATAGCGGGAGCGGTTTGAATACGCAGTATTTT. This sequence encodes CASSSHSGSGLNTQYF. The genes are TRBV28 and TRBJ2-3, with 9 bases that match TRBD2. CDR1 is MDHEN and CDR2 is SYDVKM in the germline V gene. The length of the CDR3 is 16 residues. The J segment lost 7 bases and the V segment lost 4 bases, leaving 12 bases of the junction unmatched.